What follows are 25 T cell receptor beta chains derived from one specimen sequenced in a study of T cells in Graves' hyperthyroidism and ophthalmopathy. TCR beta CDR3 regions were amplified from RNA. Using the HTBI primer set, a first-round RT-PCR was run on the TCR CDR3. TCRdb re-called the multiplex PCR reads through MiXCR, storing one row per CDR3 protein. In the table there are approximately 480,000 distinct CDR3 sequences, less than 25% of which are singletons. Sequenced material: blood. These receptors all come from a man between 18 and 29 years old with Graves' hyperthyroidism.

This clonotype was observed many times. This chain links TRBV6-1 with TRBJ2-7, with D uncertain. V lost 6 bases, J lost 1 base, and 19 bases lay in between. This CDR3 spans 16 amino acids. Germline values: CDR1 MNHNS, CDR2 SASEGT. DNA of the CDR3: TGTGCCAGCAGCGCACAGTGGGCCAGTGGGTCCTACGAGCAGTACTTC. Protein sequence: CASSAQWASGSYEQYF.

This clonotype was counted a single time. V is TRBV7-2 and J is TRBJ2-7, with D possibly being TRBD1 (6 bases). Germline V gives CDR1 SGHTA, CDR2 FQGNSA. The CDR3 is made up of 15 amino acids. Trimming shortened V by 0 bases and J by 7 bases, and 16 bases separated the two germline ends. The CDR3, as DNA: TGTGCCAGCAGCTTAGCCGGTTCCAGGGGTGGGGAGCAGTACTTC. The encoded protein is CASSLAGSRGGEQYF.

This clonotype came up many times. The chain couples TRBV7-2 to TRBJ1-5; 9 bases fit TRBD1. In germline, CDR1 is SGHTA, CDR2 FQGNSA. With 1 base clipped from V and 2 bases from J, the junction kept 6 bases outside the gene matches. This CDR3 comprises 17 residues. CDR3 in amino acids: CASSLVGTGRGNQPQHF. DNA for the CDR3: TGTGCCAGCAGCTTAGTCGGGACAGGGAGGGGCAATCAGCCCCAGCATTTT.

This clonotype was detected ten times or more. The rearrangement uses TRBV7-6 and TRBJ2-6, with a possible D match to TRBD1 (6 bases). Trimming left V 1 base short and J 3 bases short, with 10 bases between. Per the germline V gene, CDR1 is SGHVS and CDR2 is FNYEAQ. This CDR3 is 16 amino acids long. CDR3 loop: CASSLVGQSGANVLTF. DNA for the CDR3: TGTGCCAGCAGCTTAGTTGGACAGAGTGGGGCCAACGTCCTGACTTTC.

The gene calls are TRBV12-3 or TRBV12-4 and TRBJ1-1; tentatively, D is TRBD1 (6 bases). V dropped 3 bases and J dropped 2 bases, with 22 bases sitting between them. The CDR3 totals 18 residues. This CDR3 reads CASSFVRDKVRLNTEAFF. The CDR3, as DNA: TGTGCCAGCAGTTTTGTCCGGGACAAGGTTAGATTAAACACTGAAGCTTTCTTT.

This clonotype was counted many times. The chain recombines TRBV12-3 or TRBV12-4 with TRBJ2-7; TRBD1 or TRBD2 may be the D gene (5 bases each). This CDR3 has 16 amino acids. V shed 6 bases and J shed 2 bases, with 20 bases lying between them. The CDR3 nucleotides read TGTGCCAGCAGCCAGACCGGGACCTCTACTCCCTACGAGCAGTACTTC. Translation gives CASSQTGTSTPYEQYF.

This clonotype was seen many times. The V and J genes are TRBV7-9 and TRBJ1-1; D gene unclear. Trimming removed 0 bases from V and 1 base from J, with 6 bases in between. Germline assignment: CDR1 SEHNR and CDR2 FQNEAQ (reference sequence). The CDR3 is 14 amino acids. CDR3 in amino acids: CASSLALENTEAFF. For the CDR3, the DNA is TGTGCCAGCAGCTTAGCATTGGAGAACACTGAAGCTTTCTTT.

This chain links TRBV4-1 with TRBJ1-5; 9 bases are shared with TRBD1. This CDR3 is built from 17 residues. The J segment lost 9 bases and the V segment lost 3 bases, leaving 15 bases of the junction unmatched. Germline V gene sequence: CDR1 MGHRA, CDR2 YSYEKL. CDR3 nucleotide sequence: TGCGCCAGCAGCCACCCTTTTAGGGACAGGGCGTTGTGGCCCCAGCATTTT. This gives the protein CASSHPFRDRALWPQHF.

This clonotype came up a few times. CDR3 in DNA: TGTGCCAGCCTACCCCGGGTTCCACTCTACGAGCAGTACTTC. It translates to CASLPRVPLYEQYF. V usage is TRBV27 and J usage is TRBJ2-7, with D uncertain. This CDR3 has 14 residues. Germline V gene sequence: CDR1 MNHEY, CDR2 SMNVEV (reference sequence). Trimming left V 8 bases short and J 3 bases short, with 17 bases between.

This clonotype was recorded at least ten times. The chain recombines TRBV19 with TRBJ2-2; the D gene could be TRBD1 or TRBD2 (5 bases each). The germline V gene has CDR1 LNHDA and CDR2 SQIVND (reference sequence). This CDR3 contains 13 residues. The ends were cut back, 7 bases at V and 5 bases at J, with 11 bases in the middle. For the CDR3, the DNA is TGTGCCAGTAATAACGGGGCAACCGGGGAGCTGTTTTTT. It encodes CASNNGATGELFF. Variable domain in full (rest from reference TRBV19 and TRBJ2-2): DGGITQSPKYLFRKEGQNVTLSCEQNLNHDAMYWYRQDPGQGLRLIYYSQIVNDFQKGDIAEGYSVSREKKESFPLTVTSAQKNPTAFYLCASNNGATGELFFGEGSRLTVL.

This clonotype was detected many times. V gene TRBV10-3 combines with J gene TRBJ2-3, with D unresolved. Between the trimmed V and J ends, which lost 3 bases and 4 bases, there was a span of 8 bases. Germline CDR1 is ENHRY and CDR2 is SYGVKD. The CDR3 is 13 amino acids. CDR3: CAISDKFSDTQYF. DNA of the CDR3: TGTGCCATCAGTGATAAGTTCTCAGATACGCAGTATTTT.

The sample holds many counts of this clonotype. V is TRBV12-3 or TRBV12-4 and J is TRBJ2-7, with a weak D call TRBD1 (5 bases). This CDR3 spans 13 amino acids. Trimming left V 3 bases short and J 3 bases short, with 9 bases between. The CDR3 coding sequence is TGTGCCAGCAGTTTCGCAGGGTACTACGAGCAGTACTTC. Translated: CASSFAGYYEQYF.

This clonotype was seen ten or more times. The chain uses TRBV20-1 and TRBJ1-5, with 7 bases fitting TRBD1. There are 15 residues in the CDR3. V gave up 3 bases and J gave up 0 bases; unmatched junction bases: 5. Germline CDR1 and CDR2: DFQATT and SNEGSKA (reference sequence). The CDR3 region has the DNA TGCAGTGCTAGTGGGACAGTTTATAGCAATCAGCCCCAGCATTTT. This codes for CSASGTVYSNQPQHF.

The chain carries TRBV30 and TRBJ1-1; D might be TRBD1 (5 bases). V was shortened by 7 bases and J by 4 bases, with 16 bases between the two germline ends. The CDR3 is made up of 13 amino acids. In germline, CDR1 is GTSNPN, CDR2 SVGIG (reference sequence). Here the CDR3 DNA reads TGTGCCTCCCTCGGGGGTCGAGGCACTGAAGCTTTCTTT. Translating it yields CASLGGRGTEAFF.

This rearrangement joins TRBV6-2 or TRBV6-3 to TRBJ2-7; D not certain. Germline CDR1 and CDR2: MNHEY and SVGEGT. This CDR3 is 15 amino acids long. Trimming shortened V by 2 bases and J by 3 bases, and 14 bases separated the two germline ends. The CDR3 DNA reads TGTGCCAGCAGTTACGGTTTCTACCGCTACTACGAGCAGTACTTC. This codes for CASSYGFYRYYEQYF.

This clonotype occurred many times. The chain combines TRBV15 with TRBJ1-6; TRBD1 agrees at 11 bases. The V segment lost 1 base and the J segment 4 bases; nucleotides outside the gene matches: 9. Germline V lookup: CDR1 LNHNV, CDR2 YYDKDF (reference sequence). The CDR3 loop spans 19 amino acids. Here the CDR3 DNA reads TGTGCCACCAGCAGAGCAGGGACAGGGGGAACAAAGTATAATTCACCCCTCCACTTT. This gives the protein CATSRAGTGGTKYNSPLHF.

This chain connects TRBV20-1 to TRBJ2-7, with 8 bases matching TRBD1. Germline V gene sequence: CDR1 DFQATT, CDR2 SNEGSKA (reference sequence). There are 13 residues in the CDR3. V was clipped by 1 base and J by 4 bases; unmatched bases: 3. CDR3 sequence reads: CSARGTGLYEQYF. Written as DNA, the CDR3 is TGCAGTGCTAGAGGGACAGGGTTGTACGAGCAGTACTTC.

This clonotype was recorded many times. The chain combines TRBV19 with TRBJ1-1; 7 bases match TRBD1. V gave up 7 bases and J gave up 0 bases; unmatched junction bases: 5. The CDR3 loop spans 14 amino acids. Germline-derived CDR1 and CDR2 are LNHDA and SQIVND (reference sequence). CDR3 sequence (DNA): TGTGCCAGTACCAAAGGACAGGTGAACACTGAAGCTTTCTTT. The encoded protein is CASTKGQVNTEAFF.

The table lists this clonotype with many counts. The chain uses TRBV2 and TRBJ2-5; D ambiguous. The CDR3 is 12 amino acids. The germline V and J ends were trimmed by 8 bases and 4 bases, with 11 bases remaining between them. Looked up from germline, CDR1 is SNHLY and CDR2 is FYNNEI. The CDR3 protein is CASALIRETQYF. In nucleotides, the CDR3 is TGTGCCAGCGCCCTCATAAGAGAGACCCAGTACTTC.

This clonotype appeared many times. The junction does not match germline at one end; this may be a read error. CDR3 amino acids: CASRDYKGQASNQPQHF. The CDR3 nucleotides are TGTGCCAGCAGGGACTACAAAGGGCAGGCCTCCAATCAGCCCCAGCATTTT. The V gene is TRBV6-4, the J gene TRBJ1-5; D not certain. The CDR3 is 17 residues long. Germline V gene sequence: CDR1 MRHNA, CDR2 SNTAGT.

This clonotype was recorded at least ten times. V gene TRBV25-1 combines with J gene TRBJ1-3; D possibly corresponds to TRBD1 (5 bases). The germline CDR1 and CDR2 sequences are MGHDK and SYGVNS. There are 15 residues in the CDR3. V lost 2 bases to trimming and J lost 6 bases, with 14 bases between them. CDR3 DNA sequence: TGTGCCAGCAGTGAAGGGGGGAATGAAGTAAACACCATATATTTT. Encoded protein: CASSEGGNEVNTIYF. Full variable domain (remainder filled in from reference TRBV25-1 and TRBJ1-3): EADIYQTPRYLVIGTGKKITLECSQTMGHDKMYWYQQDPGMELHLIHYSYGVNSTEKGDLSSESTVSRIRTEHFPLTLESARPSHTSQYLCASSEGGNEVNTIYFGEGSWLTVV.

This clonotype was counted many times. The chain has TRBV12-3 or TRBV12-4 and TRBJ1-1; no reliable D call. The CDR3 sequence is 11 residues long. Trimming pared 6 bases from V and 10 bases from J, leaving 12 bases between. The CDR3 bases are TGTGCCAGCAGACCCGTCGAAGGAGCTTTCTTT. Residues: CASRPVEGAFF.

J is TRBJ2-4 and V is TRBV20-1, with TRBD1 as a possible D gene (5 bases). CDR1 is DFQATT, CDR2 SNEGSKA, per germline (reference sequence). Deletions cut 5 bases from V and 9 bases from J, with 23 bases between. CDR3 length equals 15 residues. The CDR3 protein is CSAAALSQGAGIQYF. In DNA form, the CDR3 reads TGCAGTGCTGCTGCCTTGAGCCAAGGGGCTGGCATTCAGTACTTC.

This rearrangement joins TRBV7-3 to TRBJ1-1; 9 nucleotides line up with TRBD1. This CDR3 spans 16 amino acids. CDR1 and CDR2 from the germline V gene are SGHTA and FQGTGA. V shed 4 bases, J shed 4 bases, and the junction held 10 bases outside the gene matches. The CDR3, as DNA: TGTGCCAGCAGCTCCCGGGTGGGGACAGGGAGCACTGAAGCTTTCTTT. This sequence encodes CASSSRVGTGSTEAFF.

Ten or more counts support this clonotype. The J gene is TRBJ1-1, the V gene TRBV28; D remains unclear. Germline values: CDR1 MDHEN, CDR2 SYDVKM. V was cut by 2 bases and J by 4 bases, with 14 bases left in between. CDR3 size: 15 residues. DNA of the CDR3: TGTGCCAGCAGTTTAGTGCGGACCGCGAGCACTGAAGCTTTCTTT. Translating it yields CASSLVRTASTEAFF.